Following are 21 T cell receptor beta chains from one sample sequenced in a study of OX40 agonist ivuxolimab in advanced cancers. Data came from immunoSEQ multiplex PCR; TCRdb stores just in-frame clones and leaves some out. The sample includes nearly 70,000 clones, 70% to 90% of them seen just once. The sample consisted of CD4+ or CD8+ T cells sorted from blood, taken in a trial of the OX40 agonist ivuxolimab. The origin of the receptors is an adult with an advanced solid tumor such as melanoma, head and neck, liver or kidney cancer.

The chain employs TRBV29-1 and TRBJ1-5; possible D gene TRBD1, 6 bases. Germline CDR1 and CDR2: SQVTM and ANQGSEA. Trimming stripped 8 bases from V and 0 bases from J, with 14 bases between. This CDR3 has 14 amino acids. The CDR3 nucleotides are TGCAGCATAATTACAGGGTATAGCAATCAGCCCCAGCATTTT. Protein product: CSIITGYSNQPQHF.

The chain uses TRBV4-2 and TRBJ2-7; D possibly corresponds to TRBD2 (6 bases). V lost 5 bases to trimming and J lost 2 bases, with 13 bases between them. This CDR3 contains 14 residues. In germline, CDR1 is LGHNA, CDR2 YNFKEQ. CDR3 loop: CASSLGGRPYEQYF. The DNA for the CDR3 is TGTGCCAGCAGCTTGGGGGGTCGCCCCTACGAGCAGTACTTC.

The CDR3 region is CASSQDKSTEAFF. The CDR3 DNA reads as TGCGCCAGCAGCCAAGATAAAAGCACTGAAGCTTTCTTT. The chain combines TRBV4-3 with TRBJ1-1, with D unclear. With 0 bases removed from V and 4 bases from J, the gap between germline ends came to 6 bases. CDR3 length: 13 residues. Germline V gives CDR1 LGHNA, CDR2 YSLEER.

This sequence joins TRBV28 and TRBJ2-3; 8 bases fit TRBD2. The CDR3 length is 15 residues. With V trimmed by 10 bases and J by 1 base, 10 bases remained unmatched. The germline CDR1 and CDR2 sequences are MDHEN and SYDVKM. For the CDR3, the DNA is TGTGCCACTACGGGGGGGGACTGGCGCACAGATACGCAGTATTTT. Translated, it gives CATTGGDWRTDTQYF.

In this sample, this clone turned up a few times. The V and J genes are TRBV5-4 and TRBJ1-2, with D possibly TRBD1 on 6 matching bases. Trimming removed 5 bases at V and 4 bases at J, with 15 bases between. CDR1 is SGHNT, CDR2 YYREEE, per germline (reference sequence). The CDR3 is made up of 14 amino acids. CDR3 DNA: TGTGCCAGCAGAACTCGGACAGACGTCTATGGCTACACCTTC. It yields the protein CASRTRTDVYGYTF.

The chain has TRBV5-1 and TRBJ2-1; 11 nucleotides match TRBD1. The V gene end was trimmed by 4 bases and the J gene end by 1 base; junction bases not matched to a gene: 4. This CDR3 contains 16 residues. Looked up from germline, CDR1 is SGHRS and CDR2 is YFSETQ. The CDR3 is CASSLGTGGSYNEQFF. CDR3 nucleotide sequence: TGCGCCAGCAGCCTGGGGACAGGGGGGTCCTACAATGAGCAGTTCTTC.

This clone was observed a few times. J is TRBJ1-2 and V is TRBV4-3, with 7 nucleotides matching TRBD1. The J segment lost 4 bases and the V segment lost 0 bases, leaving 8 bases of the junction unmatched. Germline V CDR1 and CDR2: LGHNA, YSLEER. The CDR3 totals 16 residues. The CDR3 nucleotides read TGCGCCAGCAGCCAAGATGCGGCAGGGGGAAGCTATGGCTACACCTTC. As protein: CASSQDAAGGSYGYTF.

Comments on this clone: The junction departs from the called germline gene at one end, perhaps through a read error. The chain links TRBV27 to TRBJ2-5; no clear D gene. This CDR3 is 14 amino acids long. Looked up from germline, CDR1 is MNHEY and CDR2 is SMNVEV (reference sequence). DNA for the CDR3: TGTGTCAGCAGTCTCCTCTGGGATAAAGAGACCCAGTACTTC. It specifies CVSSLLWDKETQYF.

The chain combines TRBV5-8 with TRBJ1-2; 10 bases match TRBD1. V was clipped by 4 bases and J by 2 bases; unmatched bases: 5. The CDR3 totals 15 residues. Looked up from germline, CDR1 is SGHTS and CDR2 is YDEGEE. The CDR3 DNA is TGTGCCAGCAGCCTGGGGGACAGGGGAAACTATGGCTACACCTTC. Translation gives CASSLGDRGNYGYTF.

The V and J genes are TRBV28 and TRBJ2-1; D unresolved. Germline CDR1 and CDR2: MDHEN and SYDVKM. Trimming pared 5 bases from V and 5 bases from J, leaving 10 bases between. This CDR3 contains 13 residues. DNA for the CDR3: TGTGCCAGCAGTCCCCATATAGACAATGAGCAGTTCTTC. Its protein is CASSPHIDNEQFF.

This rearrangement joins TRBV5-8 to TRBJ2-3; maybe TRBD2 (6 bases). Trimming shortened V by 7 bases and J by 1 base, and 16 bases separated the two germline ends. The CDR3 is 15 amino acids. CDR1 is SGHTS and CDR2 is YDEGEE in the germline V gene. CDR3: CASPSGGWGTDTQYF. CDR3 nucleotides: TGTGCCAGCCCCTCTGGGGGGTGGGGCACAGATACGCAGTATTTT.

This rearrangement joins TRBV11-2 to TRBJ1-6; unclear D gene. V lost 0 bases and J lost 10, with 7 bases in between. Germline-derived CDR1 and CDR2 are SGHAT and FQNNGV. The CDR3 has 13 residues. The CDR3 region has the DNA TGTGCCAGCAGCTTAGACCCCCAATCACCCCTCCACTTT. It encodes CASSLDPQSPLHF.

V usage is TRBV5-4 and J usage is TRBJ2-1; D call uncertain. V was trimmed by 1 base and J by 0 bases, leaving 17 bases between them. The CDR3 loop spans 18 amino acids. From germline, CDR1 is SGHNT and CDR2 YYREEE (reference sequence). The chain's CDR3 is CASSLFPVTGSSYNEQFF. CDR3 sequence (DNA): TGTGCCAGCAGCTTGTTTCCTGTTACGGGTAGCTCCTACAATGAGCAGTTCTTC.

The gene calls are TRBV9 and TRBJ2-2, with 9 bases that match TRBD2. Germline-derived CDR1 and CDR2 are SGDLS and YYNGEE. CDR3 size: 17 residues. Unmatched junction bases numbered 5, after V lost 2 bases and J lost 0 bases. CDR3 loop: CASSVRAGGANTGELFF. The DNA of the CDR3 is TGTGCCAGCAGCGTCAGAGCGGGGGGTGCGAACACCGGGGAGCTGTTTTTT.

The J gene is TRBJ1-5, the V gene TRBV19; 7 bases fit TRBD1. The V and J ends lost 10 bases and 0 bases, in that order; junction bases with no gene match: 9. The length of the CDR3 is 15 residues. CDR1 is LNHDA, CDR2 SQIVND, per germline (reference sequence). The CDR3 bases are TGTGCCACGACTACAGGGGCTACTAGCAATCAGCCCCAGCATTTT. It encodes CATTTGATSNQPQHF.

This clone was seen just once. The chain couples TRBV7-8 to TRBJ2-6, with D unclear. Germline V lookup: CDR1 SGHVS, CDR2 FQNEAQ. This CDR3 contains 15 residues. V dropped 4 bases and J dropped 0 bases, with 7 bases sitting between them. The CDR3 DNA sequence: TGTGCCAGCAGCTCAGGTGTCTCTGGGGCCAACGTCCTGACTTTC. Translation gives CASSSGVSGANVLTF.

V is TRBV5-4 and J is TRBJ2-5, with 10 bases matching TRBD1. Losses at the gene ends were 4 bases for V and 4 bases for J; bases not matched to a gene: 7. This CDR3 is built from 15 residues. Germline CDR1 and CDR2: SGHNT and YYREEE (reference sequence). CDR3 nucleotides: TGTGCCAGCAGCAACCCGGGACAGGGGCGAGAGACCCAGTACTTC. Translating gives CASSNPGQGRETQYF.

The gene calls are TRBV28 and TRBJ2-5; 9 positions agree with TRBD2. V lost 4 bases and J lost 1; bases outside the gene matches: 7. The length of the CDR3 is 16 residues. Germline-derived CDR1 and CDR2 are MDHEN and SYDVKM. CDR3 sequence reads: CASSSRSGGFQETQYF. The CDR3, as DNA: TGTGCCAGCAGTTCGAGGAGCGGGGGGTTCCAAGAGACCCAGTACTTC. Full variable domain (missing parts from reference TRBV28 and TRBJ2-5): DVKVTQSSRYLVKRTGEKVFLECVQDMDHENMFWYRQDPGLGLRLIYFSYDVKMKEKGDIPEGYSVSREKKERFSLILESASTNQTSMYLCASSSRSGGFQETQYFGPGTRLLVL.

The chain is built from TRBV18 and TRBJ1-1; a possible D gene is TRBD1 (5 bases). Per germline, CDR1 KGHSH and CDR2 LQKENI. The CDR3 is 16 amino acids. Trimming cost V 8 bases and J 4 bases, with 23 bases left between them. The CDR3 DNA follows: TGTGCCAGCACAACCGGGACCCCGGACGGAGGCACTGAAGCTTTCTTT. Its translation is CASTTGTPDGGTEAFF.

This clone was detected a few times. The V and J genes are TRBV27 and TRBJ1-2, with 9 bases that match TRBD1. CDR1 and CDR2 from the germline V gene are MNHEY and SMNVEV (reference sequence). The trim removed 6 bases at V and 8 bases at J, leaving 10 bases unmatched. The CDR3 sequence is 14 residues long. Written as DNA, the CDR3 is TGTGCCAGCAGCCCGGGACAGGGCCTTCGGGGCTACACCTTC. This encodes CASSPGQGLRGYTF.

The chain combines TRBV6-5 with TRBJ1-6, with D possibly being TRBD1 (5 bases). CDR3 length equals 12 residues. CDR1 is MNHEY and CDR2 is SVGAGI in the germline V gene. V was cut by 5 bases and J by 16 bases, with 15 bases left in between. The CDR3 region has the DNA TGTGCCAGCAGTAGGGGTAAGGGCCCACTCCACTTT. It yields the protein CASSRGKGPLHF.